This T cell receptor (beta chain) was obtained from a study of T cells after yellow fever vaccination. MiXCR, applied by TCRdb to the 5' RACE reads, yields one record per CDR3 protein. The table has about 580,000 distinct CDR3 sequences, roughly a sixth seen once. Study-level findings and limits: Only a small proportion of the clonotypes turned up in both the CD4 and the CD8 compartments, likely arising from convergent recombination.

About this clonotype itself: As yet, its antigen is unknown.

CDR1 is SGHKS, CDR2 YYEKEE, per germline (reference sequence). The CDR3 sequence is 14 residues long. V lost 2 bases and J lost 8, with 16 bases in between. This clonotype was obtained from a man younger than 35 who received the YFV17D yellow fever vaccine. The input for sequencing was PBMCs, taken 4 to 6 days after the first yellow fever vaccination. The chain is built from TRBV5-5 and TRBJ1-2; D is unresolved. The CDR3 loop reads CASSFWGGLEGYTF. In DNA form, the CDR3 reads TGTGCCAGCAGCTTCTGGGGAGGGCTGGAGGGCTACACCTTC.